This TCR beta chain was obtained from a study of T cell responses to AZD1222 COVID-19 vaccine. Study findings and constraints: Baseline antibody screening turned up just a handful of seropositive AZD1222 recipients. Compared with day 0, the breadth and depth of the Spike-specific TCR repertoire rose significantly after two doses of AZD1222.

Only in-frame clones appear in the TCRdb table, and some are missing; sequencing was by immunoSEQ multiplex PCR. This table has about 200,000 clones, 90% to 95% appearing once. Turning to this clone: Its antigen is unknown.

V shed 10 bases and J shed 11 bases, with 17 bases lying between them. The CDR3 length is 11 residues. Germline CDR1 LNHDA, CDR2 SQIVND (reference sequence). The sequencing used peripheral blood, collected 28 days after the second dose of the MenACWY control vaccine. This clonotype was sampled from an adult who received the MenACWY meningococcal vaccine as a control. The rearrangement links TRBV19 to TRBJ1-1; D ambiguous. The CDR3 nucleotides are TGTGCCACCCAAAGTAGGGTAGTGGCTTTCTTT. This encodes CATQSRVVAFF.